This entry lists 24 T cell receptor beta chains sequenced from one sample in a study of metastatic and nonmetastatic thyroid tumors. TCRdb re-called the PCR reads through MiXCR. The sample holds tens of thousands of clones, about a sixth seen once. No patient received treatment before thyroid surgery. Material: blood. The origin of the receptors is a male donor with papillary thyroid cancer or a benign thyroid nodule (not recorded which). Some clones in this sample may be carry-over from other donors' samples.

This clone was observed many times. The chain links TRBV20-1 to TRBJ2-1, with 8 bases matching TRBD2. The germline V gene encodes CDR1 DFQATT and CDR2 SNEGSKA (reference sequence). This CDR3 has 15 amino acids. V gave up 0 bases and J gave up 8 bases; unmatched junction bases: 9. In DNA form, the CDR3 reads TGCAGTGCTAGAGATAGCGGAGCGGGAGTTCATGAGCAGTTCTTC. The encoded protein is CSARDSGAGVHEQFF.

This clone was seen many times. This chain links TRBV3-1 with TRBJ2-7, with D perhaps matching TRBD1 or TRBD2 (5 bases each). Looked up from germline, CDR1 is LGHDT and CDR2 is YNNKEL (reference sequence). Trimming cost V 3 bases and J 4 bases, with 13 bases left between them. The CDR3 is 14 residues long. CDR3 nucleotide sequence: TGTGCCAGCAGCCACGGGGCCACCCAATACGAGCAGTACTTC. As protein: CASSHGATQYEQYF.

This clone was counted only a few times. This chain connects TRBV27 to TRBJ2-5; D is unresolved. The CDR3 extends over 15 amino acids. Trimming removed 2 bases from V and 1 base from J, with 11 bases in between. Germline lookup yields CDR1 MNHEY and CDR2 SMNVEV (reference sequence). CDR3 protein: CASSLIGGPQETQYF. As DNA, the CDR3 is TGTGCCAGCAGTTTAATCGGCGGACCCCAAGAGACCCAGTACTTC.

The chain recombines TRBV5-1 with TRBJ1-1; D perhaps matches TRBD1 (5 bases). The length of the CDR3 is 13 residues. Trimming took 3 bases from V and 6 from J, leaving 12 bases between them. Germline CDR1 reads SGHRS; CDR2 reads YFSETQ. The CDR3, as DNA: TGCGCCAGCAGCTCCAGGGTTGGTGCTGAAGCTTTCTTT. Translation gives CASSSRVGAEAFF. Full variable domain (remainder filled in from reference TRBV5-1 and TRBJ1-1): KAGVTQTPRYLIKTRGQQVTLSCSPISGHRSVSWYQQTPGQGLQFLFEYFSETQRNKGNFPGRFSGRQFSNSRSEMNVSTLELGDSALYLCASSSRVGAEAFFGQGTRLTVV.

This clone was found many times. V and J are TRBV11-2 and TRBJ2-7; tentatively, D is TRBD2 (5 bases). CDR1 and CDR2 (germline): SGHAT, FQNNGV. The V end lost 3 bases, the J end lost 2 bases, and 8 bases lay between the germline ends. CDR3 size: 13 residues. CDR3 amino acids: CASSLLGTYEQYF. The CDR3 DNA reads as TGTGCCAGCAGCTTGCTCGGGACCTACGAGCAGTACTTC.

The chain is built from TRBV10-1 and TRBJ1-5, with 7 bases lining up with TRBD1. Trimming took 10 bases from V and 0 from J; bases not matched to a gene: 24. The length of the CDR3 is 20 residues. Germline V lookup: CDR1 WNHNN, CDR2 SYGVQD (reference sequence). The CDR3: CATIPPGQVRGGYSNQPQHF. The CDR3 DNA sequence: TGCGCCACCATCCCCCCCGGACAGGTCCGGGGGGGATATAGCAATCAGCCCCAGCATTTT.

This clone was seen ten or more times. The CDR3 loop reads CASSEMGDYYGYTF. In nucleotides, the CDR3 is TGCGCCAGCAGTGAGATGGGGGATTATTATGGCTACACCTTC. The chain joins TRBV10-2 to TRBJ1-2; D is perhaps TRBD1 (5 bases). CDR1 and CDR2 (germline): WSHSY, SAAADI. The CDR3 runs to 14 residues. With 2 bases removed from V and 5 bases from J, the gap between germline ends came to 12 bases.

Remarks on this clone: A much larger clone differs from this one at a single base, so this may be a read error. As the CDR3 is not closed by the conserved phenylalanine or tryptophan, this likely results from a read error. This rearrangement joins TRBV4-1 to TRBJ1-4; perhaps TRBD1 as D (6 bases). This CDR3 has 17 residues. Germline CDR1 and CDR2: MGHRA and YSYEKL. Trimming removed 0 bases from V and 3 bases from J, with 14 bases in between. The CDR3 is CASSQDPPGTPNEKLFY. DNA for the CDR3: TGCGCCAGCAGCCAAGACCCCCCCGGGACACCTAATGAAAAACTGTTTTAT.

The chain links TRBV11-1 to TRBJ2-2; D possibly corresponds to TRBD1 (5 bases). V lost 3 bases and J lost 4, with 9 bases in between. The germline V gene encodes CDR1 SGHAT and CDR2 FQDESV (reference sequence). CDR3 length equals 14 residues. The CDR3 loop reads CASSFTGSTGELFF. DNA of the CDR3: TGTGCCAGCAGCTTTACAGGCTCCACCGGGGAGCTGTTTTTT.

This clone was found many times. The chain uses TRBV29-1 and TRBJ2-7; TRBD2 matches at 14 bases. This CDR3 comprises 16 residues. CDR1 SQVTM and CDR2 ANQGSEA come from the germline V gene. The V gene end was trimmed by 5 bases and the J gene end by 4 bases; junction bases not matched to a gene: 10. CDR3 in DNA: TGCAGCGTTAACGGACTAGCGGGGGGACGTCAATACGAGCAGTACTTC. Protein: CSVNGLAGGRQYEQYF.

In this sample, this clone turned up many times. The chain employs TRBV20-1 and TRBJ1-4, with D tentatively TRBD1 (6 bases). The germline V and J ends were trimmed by 3 bases and 7 bases, with 12 bases remaining between them. The CDR3 has 13 amino acids. The germline CDR1 and CDR2 sequences are DFQATT and SNEGSKA (reference sequence). The CDR3 here is CSASRGFGEKLFF. Written as DNA, the CDR3 is TGCAGTGCTAGCAGGGGTTTCGGTGAAAAACTGTTTTTT.

The chain recombines TRBV18 with TRBJ1-2; possibly TRBD1 for D (5 bases). Germline CDR1 is KGHSH and CDR2 is LQKENI. This CDR3 is built from 14 residues. V lost 0 bases to trimming and J lost 5 bases, with 10 bases between them. The CDR3 DNA is TGTGCCAGCTCACCACCGGGACCCCTTTATGGCTACACCTTC. This encodes CASSPPGPLYGYTF. Based on the CDR3 plus reference TRBV18 and TRBJ1-2, the full variable domain is NAGVMQNPRHLVRRRGQEARLRCSPMKGHSHVYWYRQLPEEGLKFMVYLQKENIIDESGMPKERFSAEFPKEGPSILRIQQVVRGDSAAYFCASSPPGPLYGYTFGSGTRLTVV.

V gene TRBV7-6 combines with J gene TRBJ2-1; 9 bases are a match to TRBD2. Germline CDR1 reads SGHVS; CDR2 reads FNYEAQ. V was pared by 7 bases and J by 9 bases, with 7 bases of the junction left unmatched. The CDR3 length is 13 residues. As DNA, the CDR3 is TGTGCCAGCAAGCGGGGGGAGAGCGGTGAGCAGTTCTTC. It yields the protein CASKRGESGEQFF.

This clone was observed at least ten times. The chain employs TRBV19 and TRBJ2-1; 10 positions match TRBD2. Germline V lookup: CDR1 LNHDA, CDR2 SQIVND (reference sequence). V gave up 4 bases and J gave up 10 bases; unmatched junction bases: 7. This CDR3 has 14 amino acids. DNA for the CDR3: TGTGCCAGTAGTAAGGCGCTAGCGGGAGACGAGCAGTTCTTC. Its translation: CASSKALAGDEQFF. Looking up the rest from reference TRBV19 and TRBJ2-1 gives the full variable domain: DGGITQSPKYLFRKEGQNVTLSCEQNLNHDAMYWYRQDPGQGLRLIYYSQIVNDFQKGDIAEGYSVSREKKESFPLTVTSAQKNPTAFYLCASSKALAGDEQFFGPGTRLTVL.

At least ten counts were recorded for this clone. V is TRBV12-3 or TRBV12-4 and J is TRBJ2-1; TRBD2 aligns across 9 bases. V shed 3 bases and J 1 base; nucleotides not matched to a gene: 13. This CDR3 is built from 19 residues. This CDR3 is CASSLTHYVSGGSYNEQFF. CDR3 nucleotides: TGTGCCAGCAGTTTGACCCACTATGTTAGCGGGGGATCCTACAATGAGCAGTTCTTC.

This clone has ten or more counts. The V gene is TRBV9, the J gene TRBJ2-1; D may be TRBD2 (6 bases). The CDR3 runs to 14 residues. Trimming took off 4 bases at V and 2 bases at J, with 10 bases between the two ends. From germline, CDR1 is SGDLS and CDR2 YYNGEE. CDR3 in DNA: TGTGCCAGCAGCTTGGGCGGGGCCTACAATGAGCAGTTCTTC. Protein: CASSLGGAYNEQFF.

This clone was observed many times. The genes are TRBV28 and TRBJ1-5, with 7 positions matching TRBD1. With V trimmed by 2 bases and J by 0 bases, 10 bases remained unmatched. Germline V lookup: CDR1 MDHEN, CDR2 SYDVKM. CDR3 length: 18 residues. The CDR3 loop is CASSLAPLGQFSNQPQHF. For the CDR3, the DNA is TGTGCCAGCAGTTTAGCCCCTTTGGGACAGTTTAGCAATCAGCCCCAGCATTTT.

This clone was seen ten or more times. The chain employs TRBV6-4 and TRBJ2-3; 7 nucleotides line up with TRBD2. CDR1 is MRHNA, CDR2 SNTAGT, per germline. With V trimmed by 4 bases and J by 0 bases, 1 base remained unmatched. The CDR3 extends over 14 amino acids. The DNA for the CDR3 is TGTGCCAGCAGTGCCGGGGGGAGCACAGATACGCAGTATTTT. Translated, it gives CASSAGGSTDTQYF.

In its sample, this clone was seen a few times. A much more abundant neighbour one base away suggests this may be a read error. The genes are TRBV5-4 and TRBJ2-7, with TRBD1 matching over 7 bases. CDR1 SGHNT and CDR2 YYREEE come from the germline V gene (reference sequence). The CDR3 is made up of 14 amino acids. V lost 4 bases to trimming and J lost 1 base; unmatched junction nucleotides: 5. CDR3 nucleotides: TGTGCCAGCAGCCACGACAGGGAGTCCTACGAGCAGTACTTC. Amino acid sequence: CASSHDRESYEQYF.

This clone occurred many times. This sequence joins TRBV7-9 and TRBJ2-7, with D maybe TRBD2 (6 bases). Looked up from germline, CDR1 is SEHNR and CDR2 is FQNEAQ (reference sequence). This CDR3 has 12 amino acids. V gave up 6 bases and J gave up 6 bases, with 12 bases separating them. The CDR3 loop reads CASSRGVGEQYF. DNA for the CDR3: TGTGCCAGCAGTCGCGGGGTGGGCGAGCAGTACTTC.

Many counts were recorded for this clone. At one of its ends the junction is not consistent with the germline gene, which may arise from a read error. J is TRBJ2-7 and V is TRBV7-6; 10 nucleotides line up with TRBD2. This CDR3 is 17 amino acids long. Germline V CDR1 and CDR2: SGHVS, FNYEAQ. CDR3: CARLRRALAGDTHEQCF. The CDR3 coding sequence is TGTGCCAGGCTACGTCGGGCTCTAGCGGGAGACACCCACGAGCAGTGCTTC. The entire variable domain, with the rest obtained from reference TRBV7-6 and TRBJ2-7, is as follows: GAGVSQSPRYKVTKRGQDVALRCDPISGHVSLYWYRQALGQGPEFLTYFNYEAQQDKSGLPNDRFSAERPEGSISTLTIQRTEQRDSAMYRCARLRRALAGDTHEQCFGPGTRLTVT.

This clone is medium-sized by share. This chain links TRBV6-2 or TRBV6-3 with TRBJ2-7, with D perhaps TRBD2 (7 bases). Trimming cost V 2 bases and J 0 bases, with 23 bases left between them. This CDR3 has 19 amino acids. In germline, CDR1 is MNHEY, CDR2 SVGEGT. The CDR3, as DNA: TGTGCCAGCAGTTACGGGGGGGCCTCAGGGTTCCCTTCCTCCTACGAGCAGTACTTC. Translated, it gives CASSYGGASGFPSSYEQYF.

This clone was counted ten times or more. This chain connects TRBV7-9 to TRBJ1-6; weak D call: TRBD1 (6 bases). The V end was cut by 2 bases, the J end by 14 bases, with 16 bases between. The CDR3 is made up of 14 amino acids. In germline, CDR1 is SEHNR, CDR2 FQNEAQ (reference sequence). The CDR3 loop is CASSLQGSRGTLHF. The CDR3, as DNA: TGTGCCAGCAGCTTACAGGGGTCTCGAGGGACCCTCCACTTT.

The chain couples TRBV6-4 to TRBJ1-1, with a weak D call TRBD1 (6 bases). The CDR3 is 13 residues long. Germline assignment: CDR1 MRHNA and CDR2 SNTAGT. V was pared by 6 bases and J by 3 bases, with 11 bases between. The CDR3 region is CASSINRDTEAFF. The CDR3 nucleotides read TGTGCCAGCAGCATCAACAGGGACACTGAAGCTTTCTTT.